Sequencing of this TCR beta chain was carried out in a study of vaccination and CD4 T cells after COVID-19. Study at large: With a range of 35 to 161, the median interval from diagnosis to drawing post-COVID samples was about 100 days. A CEFX pool, an HIV-1 Nef pool, or no peptide went to control cultures.

Treatment: approximately nine-day PBMC culture with coronavirus spike peptide pools or control peptides (ViraFEST assay). In the ViraFEST assay, peptide-pool expansion preceded TCR sequencing of expanded clonotypes. With the Oncomine TCR Beta short-read assay, DNA from cultured CD4+ T cells was sequenced. TCRdb used MiXCR to reprocess the PCR reads, holding one entry per CDR3 protein. Counted here are 10,000 to 15,000 distinct CDR3 sequences, 50% occurring once; the ten biggest clones make up about 12%. Germline CDR1 is MNHNS and CDR2 is SASEGT. V lost 10 bases, J lost 2 bases, and 4 bases stayed unmatched. The CDR3 is 13 amino acids. Concerning this clonotype itself: Its antigen is as yet unknown.

The sequence was collected from a human donor who had recovered from COVID-19. Material for sequencing was CD4+ T cells from blood, cultured in vitro. The chain couples TRBV6-1 to TRBJ1-3; 8 bases agree with TRBD1. The DNA of the CDR3 is TGTGCCATCAGGGGGCTGACTGGAAACACCATATATTTT. This translates into CAIRGLTGNTIYF.